This T cell receptor (beta chain) was identified during a study of T cells in Graves' hyperthyroidism and ophthalmopathy. This clonotype was seen at least ten times. The ends were cut back, 7 bases at V and 4 bases at J, with 16 bases in the middle. This CDR3 is 14 amino acids long. Germline V gives CDR1 MNHNS, CDR2 SASEGT. Researchers amplified the TCR beta CDR3 regions from RNA transcripts. HTBI primers drove first-round RT-PCR of the TCR CDR3. One entry per CDR3 protein, called by TCRdb with MiXCR from the multiplex PCR reads. This repertoire shows under 400,000 distinct CDR3 sequences, 18% found once; its top ten account for under 55%.

The sample taken for sequencing was blood. The sequence came from a woman aged 50 to 60 with Graves' hyperthyroidism. The J gene is TRBJ2-5, the V gene TRBV6-1, with D perhaps matching TRBD1 or TRBD2 (5 bases each). Here the CDR3 DNA reads TGTGCCAGCATCCAATATGGGGCGGGAGAGACCCAGTACTTC. The encoded protein is CASIQYGAGETQYF.